The T cell receptor (beta chain) described here comes from a study of esophageal squamous cell carcinoma under preoperative chemotherapy. General observations from the study: Paclitaxel-nedaplatin therapy caused immediate, substantial clonotype frequency changes. Post-treatment tumor-infiltrating lymphocytes appeared partly derived from peripheral T cells migrating into the tumor. Chemotherapy was followed by significantly higher TCR diversity in peripheral T cells only, not tumor-infiltrating lymphocytes.

The V gene's germline CDR1 is SGHTA and CDR2 FQGNSA. The CDR3 is 14 residues long. Notes on this clonotype: Its antigen is unidentified.

TCRdb used MiXCR to reprocess the PCR reads, holding one entry per CDR3 protein. This sample has about 18,000 distinct CDR3 sequences, with roughly 50% found just once. Noted time point: after preoperative PTX-NDP chemotherapy. The receptor was isolated from a human donor with esophageal squamous cell carcinoma. The donor label of this sample is uncertain. The specimen was taken from a patient given preoperative chemotherapy. V gene TRBV7-2 combines with J gene TRBJ2-3; D might be TRBD2 (7 bases). The assigned J gene may be wrong: the sequence end matches TRBJ2-5 better. The CDR3 region has the DNA TGTGCGGGCAGCGGGGCAGGGGTCCCAGATACCCAGTACTTC. Translating gives CAGSGAGVPDTQYF.